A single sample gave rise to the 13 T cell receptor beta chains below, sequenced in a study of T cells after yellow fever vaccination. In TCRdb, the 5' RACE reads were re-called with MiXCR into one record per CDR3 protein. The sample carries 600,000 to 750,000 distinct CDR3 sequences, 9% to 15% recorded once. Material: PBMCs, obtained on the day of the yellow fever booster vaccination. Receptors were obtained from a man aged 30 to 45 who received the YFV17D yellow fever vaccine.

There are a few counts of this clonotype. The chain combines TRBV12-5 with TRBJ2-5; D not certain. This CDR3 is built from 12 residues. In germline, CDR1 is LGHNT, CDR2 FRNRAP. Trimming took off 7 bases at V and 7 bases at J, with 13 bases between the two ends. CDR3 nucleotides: TGTGCTAGTGCCGCCGGACCTGGGACCCAGTACTTC. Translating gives CASAAGPGTQYF.

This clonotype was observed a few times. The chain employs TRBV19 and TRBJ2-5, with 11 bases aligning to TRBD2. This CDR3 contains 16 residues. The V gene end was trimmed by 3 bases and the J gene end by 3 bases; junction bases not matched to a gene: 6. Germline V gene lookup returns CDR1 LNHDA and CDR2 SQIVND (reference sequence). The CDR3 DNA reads TGTGCCAGTAGTATTCAGCGGGGACTAGCGGAAGAGACCCAGTACTTC. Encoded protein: CASSIQRGLAEETQYF. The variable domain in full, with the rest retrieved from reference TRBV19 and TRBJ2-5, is DGGITQSPKYLFRKEGQNVTLSCEQNLNHDAMYWYRQDPGQGLRLIYYSQIVNDFQKGDIAEGYSVSREKKESFPLTVTSAQKNPTAFYLCASSIQRGLAEETQYFGPGTRLLVL.

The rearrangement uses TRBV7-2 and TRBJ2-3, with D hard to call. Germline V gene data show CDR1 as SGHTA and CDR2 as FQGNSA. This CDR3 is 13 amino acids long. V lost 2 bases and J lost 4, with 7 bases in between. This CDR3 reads CASSLRVPDTQYF. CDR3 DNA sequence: TGTGCCAGCAGCTTAAGGGTCCCAGATACGCAGTATTTT. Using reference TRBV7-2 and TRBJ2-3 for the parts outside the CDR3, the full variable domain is GAGVSQSPSNKVTEKGKDVELRCDPISGHTALYWYRQSLGQGLEFLIYFQGNSAPDKSGLPSDRFSAERTGGSVSTLTIQRTQQEDSAVYLCASSLRVPDTQYFGPGTRLTVL.

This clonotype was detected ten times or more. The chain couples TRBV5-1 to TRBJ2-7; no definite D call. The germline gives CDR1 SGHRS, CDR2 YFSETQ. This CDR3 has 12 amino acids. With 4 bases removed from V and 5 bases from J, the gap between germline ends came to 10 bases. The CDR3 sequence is CASSSRAHEQYF. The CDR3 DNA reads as TGCGCCAGCAGCAGCCGGGCACACGAGCAGTACTTC.

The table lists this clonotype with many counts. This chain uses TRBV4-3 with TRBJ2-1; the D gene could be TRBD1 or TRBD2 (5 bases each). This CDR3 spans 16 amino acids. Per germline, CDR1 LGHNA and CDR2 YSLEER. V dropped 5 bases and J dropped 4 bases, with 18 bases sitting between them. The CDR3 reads CASSSDWGRVYNEQFF. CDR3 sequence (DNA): TGCGCCAGCAGCTCGGATTGGGGGAGAGTTTACAATGAGCAGTTCTTC.

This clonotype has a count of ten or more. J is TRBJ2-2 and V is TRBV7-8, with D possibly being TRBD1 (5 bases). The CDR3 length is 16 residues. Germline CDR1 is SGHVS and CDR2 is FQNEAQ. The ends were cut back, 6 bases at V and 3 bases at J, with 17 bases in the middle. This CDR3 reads CASRGSWGSDTGELFF. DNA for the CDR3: TGTGCCAGCAGGGGGTCTTGGGGCTCGGACACCGGGGAGCTGTTTTTT.

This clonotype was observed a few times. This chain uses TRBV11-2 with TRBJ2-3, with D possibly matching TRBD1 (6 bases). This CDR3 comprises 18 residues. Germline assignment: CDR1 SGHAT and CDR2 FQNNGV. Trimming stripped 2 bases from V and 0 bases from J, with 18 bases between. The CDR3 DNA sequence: TGTGCCAGCAGCTTAACTAAGGGGGACATTTCTAGCACAGATACGCAGTATTTT. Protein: CASSLTKGDISSTDTQYF.

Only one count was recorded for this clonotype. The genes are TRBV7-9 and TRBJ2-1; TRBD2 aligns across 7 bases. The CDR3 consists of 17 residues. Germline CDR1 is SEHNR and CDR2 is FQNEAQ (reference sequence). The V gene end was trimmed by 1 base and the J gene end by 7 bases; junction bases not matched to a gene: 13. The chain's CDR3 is CASSLDATSIVPNEQFF. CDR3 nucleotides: TGTGCCAGCAGCTTAGACGCGACTAGCATAGTGCCGAATGAGCAGTTCTTC.

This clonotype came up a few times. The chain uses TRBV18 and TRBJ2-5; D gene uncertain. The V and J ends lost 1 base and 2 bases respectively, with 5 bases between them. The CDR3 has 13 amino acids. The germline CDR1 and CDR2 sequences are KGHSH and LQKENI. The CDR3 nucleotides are TGTGCCAGCTCACCACTGAGGCAAGAGACCCAGTACTTC. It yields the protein CASSPLRQETQYF.

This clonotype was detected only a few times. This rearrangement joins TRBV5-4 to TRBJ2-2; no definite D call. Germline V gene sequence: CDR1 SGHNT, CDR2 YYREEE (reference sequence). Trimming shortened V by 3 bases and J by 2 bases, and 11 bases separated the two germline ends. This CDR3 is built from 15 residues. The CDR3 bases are TGTGCCAGCAGCTCACAAGTGGGAAACACCGGGGAGCTGTTTTTT. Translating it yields CASSSQVGNTGELFF. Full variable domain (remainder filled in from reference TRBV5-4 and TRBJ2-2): ETGVTQSPTHLIKTRGQQVTLRCSSQSGHNTVSWYQQALGQGPQFIFQYYREEENGRGNFPPRFSGLQFPNYSSELNVNALELDDSALYLCASSSQVGNTGELFFGEGSRLTVL.

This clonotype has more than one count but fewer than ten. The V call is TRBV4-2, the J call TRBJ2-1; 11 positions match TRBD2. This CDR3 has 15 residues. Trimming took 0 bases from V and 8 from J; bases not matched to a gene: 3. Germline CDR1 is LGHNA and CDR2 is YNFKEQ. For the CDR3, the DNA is TGTGCCAGCAGCCAAGATACTAGCGGGAGAGATGAGCAGTTCTTC. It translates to CASSQDTSGRDEQFF.

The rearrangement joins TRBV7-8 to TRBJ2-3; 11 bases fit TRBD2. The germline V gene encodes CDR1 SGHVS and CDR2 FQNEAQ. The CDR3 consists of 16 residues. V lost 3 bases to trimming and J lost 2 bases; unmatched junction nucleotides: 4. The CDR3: CASSFGTSGVTDTQYF. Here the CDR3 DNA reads TGTGCCAGCAGCTTCGGGACTAGCGGTGTCACAGATACGCAGTATTTT.

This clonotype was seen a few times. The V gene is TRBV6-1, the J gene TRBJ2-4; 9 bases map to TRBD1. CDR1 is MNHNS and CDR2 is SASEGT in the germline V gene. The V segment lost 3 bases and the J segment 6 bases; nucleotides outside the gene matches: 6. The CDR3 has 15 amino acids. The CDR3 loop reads CASSEAGTGLNIQYF. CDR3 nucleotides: TGTGCCAGCAGTGAGGCCGGGACAGGGCTAAACATTCAGTACTTC.